Listed here is a single T cell receptor beta chain. Its antigen remains unidentified. Clones were read by immunoSEQ multiplex PCR, and TCRdb kept only the in-frame ones, dropping some. The repertoire includes approximately 1,600 clones, around a third of them detected once, and 15% to 25% sits in the top ten. These data belong to a study of T cells in localized non-small cell lung cancer. Germline V gives CDR1 MDHEN, CDR2 SYDVKM. J gave up 3 bases and V 6 bases, and 10 bases lay outside the gene matches. The CDR3 sequence is 15 residues long. Notes on the study in general: Adjacent lung had a median around 60 of the 100 largest tumor clones. Uninvolved adjacent lung had the highest recorded T cell clonality, with tumor below it. Higher blood T cell density tracked longer overall survival. Sequencing, confined to only one tumor region, leaves heterogeneity possible.

The source is a man between 40 and 70 years old with stage II lung adenocarcinoma. This chain connects TRBV28 to TRBJ2-7, with 8 nucleotides matching TRBD1. The sample was lung tumor tissue, taken before any cancer treatment. CDR3 nucleotides: TGTGCCAGCAGCACCTCAGGGGGCAAATTCTACGAGCAGTACTTC. Its translation is CASSTSGGKFYEQYF.